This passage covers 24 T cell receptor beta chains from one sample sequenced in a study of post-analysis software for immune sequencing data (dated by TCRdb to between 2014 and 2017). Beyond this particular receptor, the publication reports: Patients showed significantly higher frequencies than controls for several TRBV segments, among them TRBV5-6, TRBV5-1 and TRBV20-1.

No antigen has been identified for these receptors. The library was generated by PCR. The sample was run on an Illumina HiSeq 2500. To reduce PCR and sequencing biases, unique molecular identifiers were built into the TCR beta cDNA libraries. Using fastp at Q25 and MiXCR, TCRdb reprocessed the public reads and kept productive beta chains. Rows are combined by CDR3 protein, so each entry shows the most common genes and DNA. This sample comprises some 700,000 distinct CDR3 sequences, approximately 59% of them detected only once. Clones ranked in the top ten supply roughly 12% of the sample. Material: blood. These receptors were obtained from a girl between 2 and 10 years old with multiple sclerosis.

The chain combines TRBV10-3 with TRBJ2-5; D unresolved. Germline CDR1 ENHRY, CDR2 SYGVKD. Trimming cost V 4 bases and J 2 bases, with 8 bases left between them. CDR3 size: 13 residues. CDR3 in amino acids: CAISGKIQETQYF. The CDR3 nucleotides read TGTGCCATCAGTGGGAAAATACAAGAGACCCAGTACTTC.

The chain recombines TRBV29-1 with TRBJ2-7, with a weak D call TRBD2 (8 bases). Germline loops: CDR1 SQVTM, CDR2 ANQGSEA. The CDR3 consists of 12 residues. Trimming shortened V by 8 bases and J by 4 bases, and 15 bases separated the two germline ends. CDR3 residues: CSSREGAYEQYF. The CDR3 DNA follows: TGCAGCTCCCGGGAGGGGGCTTACGAGCAGTACTTC.

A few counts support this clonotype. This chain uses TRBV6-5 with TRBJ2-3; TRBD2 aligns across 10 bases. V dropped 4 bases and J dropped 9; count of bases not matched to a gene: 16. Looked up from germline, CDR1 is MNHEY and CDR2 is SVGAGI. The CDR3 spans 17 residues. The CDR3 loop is CASSSQLSGGETRTQYF. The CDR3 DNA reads TGTGCCAGCAGTTCCCAGCTAAGCGGGGGGGAAACGAGGACGCAGTATTTT.

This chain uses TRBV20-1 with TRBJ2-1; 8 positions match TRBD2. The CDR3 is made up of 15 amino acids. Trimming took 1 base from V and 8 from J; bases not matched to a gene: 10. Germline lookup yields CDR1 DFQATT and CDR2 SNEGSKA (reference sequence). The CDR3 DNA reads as TGCAGTGCTAGAGCCACCAGGACTAGCTGGGATGAGCAGTTCTTC. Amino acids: CSARATRTSWDEQFF.

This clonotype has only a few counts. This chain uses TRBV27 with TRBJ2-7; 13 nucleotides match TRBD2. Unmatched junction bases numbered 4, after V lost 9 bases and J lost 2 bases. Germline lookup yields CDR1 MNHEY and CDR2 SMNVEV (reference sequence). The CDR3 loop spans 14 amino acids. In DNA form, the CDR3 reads TGTGCCAGTCGACTAGCGGGAGGTACCTACGAGCAGTACTTC. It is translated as CASRLAGGTYEQYF.

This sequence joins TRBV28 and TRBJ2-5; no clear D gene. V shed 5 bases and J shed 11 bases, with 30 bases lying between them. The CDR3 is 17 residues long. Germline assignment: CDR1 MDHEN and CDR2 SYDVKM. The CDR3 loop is CASSPPRDGSPYNEQYF. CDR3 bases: TGTGCCAGCAGTCCTCCCCGCGACGGATCACCCTACAATGAGCAGTACTTC.

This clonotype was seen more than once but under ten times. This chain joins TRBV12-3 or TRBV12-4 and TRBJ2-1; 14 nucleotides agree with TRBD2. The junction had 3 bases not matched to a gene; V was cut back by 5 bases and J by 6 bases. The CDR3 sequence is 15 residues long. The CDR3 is CASSRLAGGANEQFF. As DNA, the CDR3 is TGTGCCAGCAGTCGACTAGCGGGAGGGGCCAATGAGCAGTTCTTC.

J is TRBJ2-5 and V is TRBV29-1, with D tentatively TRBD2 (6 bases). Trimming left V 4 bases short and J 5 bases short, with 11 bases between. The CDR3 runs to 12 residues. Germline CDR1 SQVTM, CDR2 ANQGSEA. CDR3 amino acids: CSVVEGVETQYF. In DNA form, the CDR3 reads TGCAGCGTTGTGGAGGGAGTGGAGACCCAGTACTTC.

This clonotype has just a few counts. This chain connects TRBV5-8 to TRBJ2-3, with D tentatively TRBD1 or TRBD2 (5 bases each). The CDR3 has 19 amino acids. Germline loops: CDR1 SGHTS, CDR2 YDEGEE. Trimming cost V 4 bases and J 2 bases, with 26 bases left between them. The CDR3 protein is CASSLGATSGTEFTDTQYF. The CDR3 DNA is TGTGCCAGCAGCCTTGGGGCTACTTCCGGGACGGAATTCACAGATACGCAGTATTTT.

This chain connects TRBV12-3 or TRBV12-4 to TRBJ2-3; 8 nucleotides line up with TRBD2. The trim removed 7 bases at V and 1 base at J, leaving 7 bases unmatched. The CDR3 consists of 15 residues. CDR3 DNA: TGTGCCAGCAACCTCGGTAGCGGGGGCACAGATACGCAGTATTTT. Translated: CASNLGSGGTDTQYF.

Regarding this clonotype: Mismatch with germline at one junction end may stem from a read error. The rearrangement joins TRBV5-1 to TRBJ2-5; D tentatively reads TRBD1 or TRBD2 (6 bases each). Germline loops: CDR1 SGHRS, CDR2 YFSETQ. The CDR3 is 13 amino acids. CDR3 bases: TGCGCCAGCAGCTCGAGGGGGGAAGAGGCCCAGTACTTC. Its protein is CASSSRGEEAQYF.

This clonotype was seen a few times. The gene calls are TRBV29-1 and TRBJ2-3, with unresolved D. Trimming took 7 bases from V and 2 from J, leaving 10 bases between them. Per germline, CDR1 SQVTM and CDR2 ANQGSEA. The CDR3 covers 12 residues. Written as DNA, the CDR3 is TGCAGCGGGACGACGCTCACAGATACGCAGTATTTT. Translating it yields CSGTTLTDTQYF.

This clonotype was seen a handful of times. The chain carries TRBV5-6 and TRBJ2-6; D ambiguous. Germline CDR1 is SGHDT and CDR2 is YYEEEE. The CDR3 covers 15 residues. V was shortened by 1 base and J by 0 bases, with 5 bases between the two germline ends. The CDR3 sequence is CASSLYLSGANVLTF. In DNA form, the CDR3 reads TGTGCCAGCAGCTTGTATCTCTCTGGGGCCAACGTCCTGACTTTC.

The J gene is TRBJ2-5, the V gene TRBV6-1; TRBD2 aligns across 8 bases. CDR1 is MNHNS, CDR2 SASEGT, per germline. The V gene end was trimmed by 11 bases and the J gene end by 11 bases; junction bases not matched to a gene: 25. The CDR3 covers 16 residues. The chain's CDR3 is CACFVGSGTSGIKQYF. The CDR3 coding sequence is TGTGCCTGCTTTGTCGGTAGCGGGACGTCCGGAATAAAGCAGTACTTC.

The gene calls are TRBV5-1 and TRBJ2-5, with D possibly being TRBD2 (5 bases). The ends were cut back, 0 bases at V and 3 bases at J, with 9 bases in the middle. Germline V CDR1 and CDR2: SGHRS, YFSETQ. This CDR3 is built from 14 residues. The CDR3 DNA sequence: TGCGCCAGCAGCTTGGTTGACGGGAAAGAGACCCAGTACTTC. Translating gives CASSLVDGKETQYF.

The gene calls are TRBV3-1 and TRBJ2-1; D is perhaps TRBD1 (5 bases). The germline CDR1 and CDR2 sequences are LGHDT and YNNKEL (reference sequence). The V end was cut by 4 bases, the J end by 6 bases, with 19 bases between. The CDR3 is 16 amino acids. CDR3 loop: CASSPGKRGPFNEQFF. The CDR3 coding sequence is TGTGCCAGCAGCCCAGGGAAAAGGGGTCCGTTCAATGAGCAGTTCTTC.

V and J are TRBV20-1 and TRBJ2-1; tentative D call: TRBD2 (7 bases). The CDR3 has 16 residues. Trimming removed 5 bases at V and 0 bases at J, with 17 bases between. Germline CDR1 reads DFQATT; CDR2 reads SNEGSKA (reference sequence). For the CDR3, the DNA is TGCAGTGCTCGGAAGGGGGGGGGACTCTCCTACAATGAGCAGTTCTTC. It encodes CSARKGGGLSYNEQFF.

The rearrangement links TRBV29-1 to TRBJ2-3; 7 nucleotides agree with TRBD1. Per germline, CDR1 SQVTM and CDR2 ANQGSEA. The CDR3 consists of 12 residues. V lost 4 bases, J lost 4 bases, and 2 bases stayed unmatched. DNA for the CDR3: TGCAGCGTTGGACAGGGACCAGATACGCAGTATTTT. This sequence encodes CSVGQGPDTQYF.

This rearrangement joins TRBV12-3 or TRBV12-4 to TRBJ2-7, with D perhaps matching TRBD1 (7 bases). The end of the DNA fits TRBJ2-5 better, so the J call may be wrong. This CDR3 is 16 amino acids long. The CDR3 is CASSGTGQFGGETQYF. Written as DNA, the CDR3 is TGTGCCAGCAGTGGCACGGGACAGTTCGGGGGAGAGACCCAGTACTTC.

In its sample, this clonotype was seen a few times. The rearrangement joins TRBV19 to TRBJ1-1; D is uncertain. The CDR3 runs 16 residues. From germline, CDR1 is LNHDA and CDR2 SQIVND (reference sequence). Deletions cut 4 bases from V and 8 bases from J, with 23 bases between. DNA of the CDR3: TGTGCCAGTAGTAACGGGGAAGGGAACGGGTTTAACGAAGCTTTCTTT. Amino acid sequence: CASSNGEGNGFNEAFF.

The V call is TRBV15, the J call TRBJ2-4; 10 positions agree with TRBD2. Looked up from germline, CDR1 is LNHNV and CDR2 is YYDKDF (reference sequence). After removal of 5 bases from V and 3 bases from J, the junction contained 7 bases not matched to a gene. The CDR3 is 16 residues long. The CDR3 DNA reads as TGTGCCACCAGCGTCCGGACTAGCGGAAGCAAAAACATTCAGTACTTC. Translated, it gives CATSVRTSGSKNIQYF. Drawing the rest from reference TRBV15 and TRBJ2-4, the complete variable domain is DAMVIQNPRYQVTQFGKPVTLSCSQTLNHNVMYWYQQKSSQAPKLLFHYYDKDFNNEADTPDNFQSRRPNTSFCFLDIRSPGLGDTAMYLCATSVRTSGSKNIQYFGAGTRLSVL.

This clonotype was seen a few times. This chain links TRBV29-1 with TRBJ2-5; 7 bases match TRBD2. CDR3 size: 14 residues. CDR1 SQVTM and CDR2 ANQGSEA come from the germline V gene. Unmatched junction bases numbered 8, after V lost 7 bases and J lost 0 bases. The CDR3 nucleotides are TGCAGCGCTGAGCGGGACCCTAACCAAGAGACCCAGTACTTC. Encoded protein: CSAERDPNQETQYF.

CDR3 DNA sequence: TGTGCCAGCAGCTTAAGCGGGAGTGCCACAGATACGCAGTATTTT. It encodes CASSLSGSATDTQYF. V and J are TRBV7-2 and TRBJ2-3; 8 bases fit TRBD2. With V trimmed by 2 bases and J by 2 bases, 3 bases remained unmatched. The CDR3 consists of 15 residues. CDR1 and CDR2 from the germline V gene are SGHTA and FQGNSA.

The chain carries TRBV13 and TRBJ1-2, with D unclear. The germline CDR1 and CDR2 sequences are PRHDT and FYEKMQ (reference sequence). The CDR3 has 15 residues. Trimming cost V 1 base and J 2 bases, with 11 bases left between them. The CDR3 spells CASSLDRGLNYGYTF. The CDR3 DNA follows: TGTGCCAGCAGCTTAGATAGAGGTTTAAACTATGGCTACACCTTC. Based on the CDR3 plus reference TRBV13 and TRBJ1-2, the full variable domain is AAGVIQSPRHLIKEKRETATLKCYPIPRHDTVYWYQQGPGQDPQFLISFYEKMQSDKGSIPDRFSAQQFSDYHSELNMSSLELGDSALYFCASSLDRGLNYGYTFGSGTRLTVV.